Each of the 25 T cell receptor beta chains below was sequenced from the same sample in a study. TCRdb re-derived calls from the RT-PCR reads in MiXCR, one entry per CDR3 protein. Of some 4,200 distinct CDR3 sequences listed, roughly 34% are singletons. The sample was memory CD4+ T cells from salivary gland. These TCRs come from a female donor with primary Sjogren's syndrome.

In its sample, this clonotype was seen many times. The CDR3 protein is CASSLAGGERTEAFF. The CDR3 DNA reads as TGTGCCAGCAGCTTAGCAGGGGGAGAAAGGACTGAAGCTTTCTTT. The rearrangement uses TRBV7-6 and TRBJ1-1, with D perhaps matching TRBD1 (6 bases). The CDR3 covers 15 residues. V was pared by 0 bases and J by 5 bases, with 13 bases between. CDR1 and CDR2 (germline): SGHVS, FNYEAQ.

The J gene is TRBJ1-5, the V gene TRBV12-3 or TRBV12-4, with a tentative D call TRBD1 (6 bases). The CDR3 runs 15 residues. V gave up 3 bases and J gave up 3 bases, with 12 bases separating them. CDR3 loop: CASSLSGAVNQPQHF. DNA for the CDR3: TGTGCCAGCAGTTTGTCAGGGGCTGTCAATCAGCCCCAGCATTTT.

In its sample, this clonotype is medium-sized (0.01 to 0.1%). The chain carries TRBV7-9 and TRBJ1-5; D uncertain. CDR3 length: 14 residues. Germline V CDR1 and CDR2: SEHNR, FQNEAQ (reference sequence). V was cut by 1 base and J by 3 bases, with 7 bases left in between. The CDR3 DNA reads TGTGCCAGCAGCTTAGACAGCCCCAATCAGCCCCAGCATTTT. It yields the protein CASSLDSPNQPQHF.

This clonotype is judged medium-sized. The chain is built from TRBV6-2 or TRBV6-3 and TRBJ2-7; either TRBD1 or TRBD2 may fit D (6 bases each). CDR3 length: 15 amino acids. The germline V gene encodes CDR1 MNHEY and CDR2 SVGEGT. Deletions cut 2 bases from V and 1 base from J, with 12 bases between. CDR3 nucleotide sequence: TGTGCCAGCAGTTACGGGGGGCGCGGGTCCTACGAGCAGTACGTC. This gives the protein CASSYGGRGSYEQYV.

The rearrangement uses TRBV7-2 and TRBJ2-7; D gene unclear. CDR1 is SGHTA and CDR2 is FQGNSA in the germline V gene. This CDR3 has 14 amino acids. V was trimmed by 3 bases and J by 2 bases, leaving 11 bases between them. The CDR3 here is CASSFSQATYEQYF. The CDR3 nucleotides are TGTGCCAGCAGCTTTAGCCAGGCGACCTACGAGCAGTACTTC.

This clonotype is categorized as medium-sized. The chain couples TRBV9 to TRBJ2-3, with D possibly TRBD2 on 5 matching bases. CDR3 length: 17 amino acids. V gave up 3 bases and J gave up 4 bases, with 21 bases separating them. Per the germline V gene, CDR1 is SGDLS and CDR2 is YYNGEE. The CDR3, as DNA: TGTGCCAGCAGCGCCACCGGACTTACCGCAGATGCAGATACGCAGTATTTT. Protein: CASSATGLTADADTQYF.

The chain carries TRBV28 and TRBJ2-7, with D tentatively TRBD1 (6 bases). V dropped 9 bases and J dropped 1 base, with 19 bases sitting between them. The germline CDR1 and CDR2 sequences are MDHEN and SYDVKM. This CDR3 comprises 15 residues. The CDR3, as DNA: TGTGCCAGTTTTACGCACCGGGACAAGTCCTACGAGCAGTACTTC. It encodes CASFTHRDKSYEQYF.

By sample fraction, this clonotype is medium-sized. This sequence joins TRBV24-1 and TRBJ2-7, with D possibly being TRBD1 or TRBD2 (5 bases each). Germline V CDR1 and CDR2: KGHDR, SFDVKD. The ends were cut back, 7 bases at V and 2 bases at J, with 17 bases in the middle. This CDR3 has 15 residues. The CDR3 sequence: CATSPSGTLPYEQYF. The CDR3 DNA sequence: TGTGCCACCAGCCCATCCGGGACGCTCCCCTACGAGCAGTACTTC.

This clonotype is medium-sized by share. The rearrangement links TRBV7-8 to TRBJ2-6; D not resolved. The germline V and J ends were trimmed by 1 base and 0 bases, with 7 bases remaining between them. Germline V gene data show CDR1 as SGHVS and CDR2 as FQNEAQ. The length of the CDR3 is 16 residues. The CDR3 loop is CASSLGLSSGANVLTF. CDR3 in DNA: TGTGCCAGCAGCTTAGGTTTGAGCTCTGGGGCCAACGTCCTGACTTTC.

This clonotype is categorized as medium-sized. The J gene is TRBJ2-1, the V gene TRBV9, with 10 bases matching TRBD2. V was pared by 0 bases and J by 7 bases, with 10 bases of the junction left unmatched. The CDR3 length is 17 residues. The germline gives CDR1 SGDLS, CDR2 YYNGEE. This CDR3 reads CASSVVPLAGAENEQFF. In nucleotides, the CDR3 is TGTGCCAGCAGCGTAGTCCCTCTAGCGGGGGCGGAGAATGAGCAGTTCTTC.

The chain combines TRBV12-3 or TRBV12-4 with TRBJ2-4; D may be TRBD1 (6 bases). V lost 5 bases, J lost 10 bases, and 30 bases lay in between. CDR3 length equals 18 residues. The CDR3, as DNA: TGTGCCAGCAGTCCAACCCAGGGGCGCCAGCTAGCCCAAGGGATTCAGTACTTC. Its protein product is CASSPTQGRQLAQGIQYF.

This sequence joins TRBV12-3 or TRBV12-4 and TRBJ2-3; D is undetermined. This CDR3 spans 12 amino acids. Trimming took 5 bases from V and 3 from J, leaving 6 bases between them. CDR3 nucleotides: TGTGCCAGCAGTCCGAGGACAGATACGCAGTATTTT. As protein: CASSPRTDTQYF.

The CDR3: CASSFQGANEQFF. For the CDR3, the DNA is TGCGCCAGCAGCTTCCAGGGGGCAAATGAGCAGTTCTTC. V is TRBV5-1 and J is TRBJ2-1; 8 bases are shared with TRBD1. CDR3 length equals 13 residues. The germline CDR1 and CDR2 sequences are SGHRS and YFSETQ. Trimming at V came to 2 bases and at J to 7 bases, leaving 2 bases not matched to a gene.

This clonotype is medium-sized (0.01 to 0.1%). This sequence joins TRBV6-4 and TRBJ2-1, with TRBD2 as a possible D gene (6 bases). Germline V lookup: CDR1 MRHNA, CDR2 SNTAGT. The CDR3 is 14 amino acids. Trimming took 4 bases from V and 2 from J, leaving 9 bases between them. For the CDR3, the DNA is TGTGCCAGCAGTGTTAGCGGTCCCTACAATGAGCAGTTCTTC. Protein product: CASSVSGPYNEQFF.

J is TRBJ2-1 and V is TRBV4-3; 8 bases fit TRBD2. The CDR3 runs 14 residues. Trimming removed 1 base from V and 13 bases from J; junction bases left unmatched: 9. In germline, CDR1 is LGHNA, CDR2 YSLEER. CDR3 sequence (DNA): TGCGCCAGCAGCCAAGGGACTAGCCGGGCCTCACAGTTCTTC. Amino acid sequence: CASSQGTSRASQFF.

This chain connects TRBV5-1 to TRBJ2-1; 9 nucleotides align to TRBD2. Per the germline V gene, CDR1 is SGHRS and CDR2 is YFSETQ. V shed 3 bases and J 2 bases; nucleotides not matched to a gene: 9. This CDR3 is built from 17 residues. CDR3: CASSSTTSSGTYNEQFF. As DNA, the CDR3 is TGCGCCAGCAGCTCAACGACCTCTAGCGGGACCTACAATGAGCAGTTCTTC.

The CDR3 DNA is TGTGCCAGCAGCCCCCTCAGGGTCCATGAGCAGTTCTTC. Its translation is CASSPLRVHEQFF. This sequence joins TRBV7-9 and TRBJ2-1; a possible D gene is TRBD1 (5 bases). The V and J ends lost 5 bases and 8 bases respectively, with 13 bases between them. CDR3 length equals 13 residues. Looked up from germline, CDR1 is SEHNR and CDR2 is FQNEAQ (reference sequence).

This clonotype is a singleton in its sample. For the CDR3, the DNA is TGTGCCAGCAGCGCAGGGGGACAGCCGAACTATGGCTACACCTTC. Translated: CASSAGGQPNYGYTF. The rearrangement uses TRBV12-3 or TRBV12-4 and TRBJ1-2; TRBD1 matches at 7 bases. This CDR3 is 15 amino acids long. J gave up 2 bases and V 6 bases, and 9 bases lay outside the gene matches.

This clonotype is medium-sized within its sample. The chain employs TRBV5-4 and TRBJ2-1, with 8 bases that match TRBD1. The CDR3 runs to 16 residues. The trim removed 5 bases at V and 4 bases at J, leaving 11 bases unmatched. Germline V gene data show CDR1 as SGHNT and CDR2 as YYREEE (reference sequence). This CDR3 is CASSPRTGRGYNEQFF. CDR3 nucleotides: TGTGCCAGCAGTCCCCGGACAGGGAGAGGATACAATGAGCAGTTCTTC. Drawing the rest from reference TRBV5-4 and TRBJ2-1, the complete variable domain is ETGVTQSPTHLIKTRGQQVTLRCSSQSGHNTVSWYQQALGQGPQFIFQYYREEENGRGNFPPRFSGLQFPNYSSELNVNALELDDSALYLCASSPRTGRGYNEQFFGPGTRLTVL.

The V call is TRBV20-1, the J call TRBJ2-7, with D perhaps being TRBD1 or TRBD2 (5 bases each). Per the germline V gene, CDR1 is DFQATT and CDR2 is SNEGSKA (reference sequence). The V end was cut by 6 bases, the J end by 5 bases, with 17 bases between. This CDR3 region has 13 residues. CDR3 DNA sequence: TGCAGTGCCATCCGGGACGGGGCCCACGAGCAGTACTTC. Protein product: CSAIRDGAHEQYF.

By proportion, this clonotype is medium-sized (0.01 to 0.1%). The rearrangement links TRBV27 to TRBJ1-6; D may be TRBD1 (6 bases). The V and J ends lost 6 bases and 4 bases respectively, with 13 bases between them. Per germline, CDR1 MNHEY and CDR2 SMNVEV (reference sequence). The CDR3 contains 15 residues. The CDR3 loop reads CASSRGNSYNSPLHF. As DNA, the CDR3 is TGTGCCAGCAGCAGGGGAAATTCTTATAATTCACCCCTCCACTTT.

This clonotype is classed as medium-sized. This chain connects TRBV4-1 to TRBJ2-3; D is unclear. The CDR3 covers 14 residues. Trimming stripped 3 bases from V and 10 bases from J, with 17 bases between. Germline values: CDR1 MGHRA, CDR2 YSYEKL. CDR3 amino acids: CASSQSGWDSPQYF. The CDR3, as DNA: TGCGCCAGCAGCCAGAGTGGGTGGGATTCCCCGCAGTATTTT.

In its sample, this clonotype was seen once. This chain connects TRBV20-1 to TRBJ2-1; 8 positions match TRBD1. The CDR3 spans 14 residues. The J segment lost 4 bases and the V segment lost 6 bases, leaving 8 bases of the junction unmatched. Per the germline V gene, CDR1 is DFQATT and CDR2 is SNEGSKA (reference sequence). CDR3 nucleotides: TGCAGTGCGATTGAGGGACAGGATTACAATGAGCAGTTCTTC. It translates to CSAIEGQDYNEQFF.

This clonotype showed up just once. This chain joins TRBV4-3 and TRBJ2-3, with D perhaps matching TRBD1 (6 bases). V lost 0 bases and J lost 11, with 15 bases in between. Germline CDR1 reads LGHNA; CDR2 reads YSLEER. The CDR3 extends over 14 amino acids. The CDR3 sequence is CASSQDRGEAVQYF. CDR3 DNA sequence: TGCGCCAGCAGCCAAGACAGGGGAGAGGCTGTGCAGTATTTT.

V usage is TRBV9 and J usage is TRBJ2-1, with D perhaps TRBD1 (6 bases). The V end was cut by 4 bases, the J end by 9 bases, with 8 bases between. The V gene's germline CDR1 is SGDLS and CDR2 YYNGEE. This CDR3 spans 11 amino acids. As DNA, the CDR3 is TGTGCCAGCAGCTCACAGGGTGAGCAGTTCTTC. Its translation is CASSSQGEQFF.